One sample yielded the 32 T cell receptor beta chains listed below, sequenced in a study of OX40 agonist ivuxolimab in advanced cancers. Method: immunoSEQ multiplex PCR; TCRdb's copy keeps in-frame clones and lacks some. The sample shows around 66,000 clones, roughly 90% of them seen only once. The material was CD4+ or CD8+ T cells sorted from blood, obtained in a trial of the OX40 agonist ivuxolimab. The receptors derive from an adult with an advanced solid tumor such as melanoma, head and neck, liver or kidney cancer.

The rearrangement uses TRBV4-2 and TRBJ2-7; 9 bases line up with TRBD1. CDR1 is LGHNA and CDR2 is YNFKEQ in the germline V gene. The CDR3 extends over 14 amino acids. V lost 4 bases and J lost 4; bases outside the gene matches: 5. In DNA, the CDR3 is TGTGCCAGCAGCCCGGGACAGGGCATTTACGAGCAGTACTTC. Its translation: CASSPGQGIYEQYF.

The chain joins TRBV4-1 to TRBJ2-7, with D possibly TRBD1 on 6 matching bases. The CDR3 totals 16 residues. Germline V lookup: CDR1 MGHRA, CDR2 YSYEKL. V lost 4 bases to trimming and J lost 3 bases, with 19 bases between them. For the CDR3, the DNA is TGCGCCAGCAGCCTCGAAGTCCAGGGGAGTAGCTACGAGCAGTACTTC. This encodes CASSLEVQGSSYEQYF.

The CDR3 sequence: CASSEVLEQYF. The CDR3 nucleotides read TGTGCCAGCAGTGAAGTCTTGGAGCAGTACTTC. The V gene is TRBV27, the J gene TRBJ2-7; D not resolved. Trimming shortened V by 5 bases and J by 7 bases, and 9 bases separated the two germline ends. The CDR3 sequence is 11 residues long. The germline V gene encodes CDR1 MNHEY and CDR2 SMNVEV (reference sequence).

This clone was seen only once. This rearrangement joins TRBV6-6 to TRBJ2-7, with D possibly being TRBD2 (6 bases). The CDR3 contains 13 residues. V was cut by 0 bases and J by 6 bases, with 9 bases left in between. Germline lookup yields CDR1 MNHNY and CDR2 SVGAGI (reference sequence). The CDR3 sequence: CASSYSWGLEQYF. The CDR3 DNA reads TGTGCCAGCAGTTACTCGTGGGGACTCGAGCAGTACTTC.

J is TRBJ1-1 and V is TRBV5-4; no definite D call. Germline V gives CDR1 SGHNT, CDR2 YYREEE (reference sequence). The germline V and J ends were trimmed by 0 bases and 1 base, with 16 bases remaining between them. CDR3 length: 17 amino acids. The CDR3 bases are TGTGCCAGCAGCTTGGCCTGGAGAGAGGAACCGAACACTGAAGCTTTCTTT. It translates to CASSLAWREEPNTEAFF.

The chain recombines TRBV5-6 with TRBJ2-7; possibly TRBD1 for D (6 bases). The CDR3 totals 13 residues. The germline CDR1 and CDR2 sequences are SGHDT and YYEEEE. The V gene lost 1 base and the J gene lost 4 bases, with 9 bases spanning the gap. Here the CDR3 reads CASSLTGTYEQYF. Here the CDR3 DNA reads TGTGCCAGCAGCTTGACAGGGACGTACGAGCAGTACTTC.

The chain carries TRBV27 and TRBJ1-2; TRBD1 aligns across 8 bases. This CDR3 region has 13 residues. Germline CDR1 is MNHEY and CDR2 is SMNVEV (reference sequence). The ends lost 6 bases at V and 8 bases at J; junction bases unmatched: 8. The CDR3 DNA follows: TGTGCCAGCAGCCCAGGGGGCGTGGAAGGCTACACCTTC. The encoded protein is CASSPGGVEGYTF.

The V gene is TRBV13, the J gene TRBJ1-2; possibly TRBD1 for D (6 bases). Trimming took off 6 bases at V and 8 bases at J, with 19 bases between the two ends. Germline CDR1 and CDR2: PRHDT and FYEKMQ (reference sequence). The CDR3 totals 14 residues. In nucleotides, the CDR3 is TGTGCCAGCAGACCCCTGGGGGGGGCAGACGGCTACACCTTC. It codes for CASRPLGGADGYTF.

This clone is classed as medium-sized. The chain recombines TRBV27 with TRBJ1-1, with 12 bases matching TRBD1. This CDR3 is built from 13 residues. CDR1 is MNHEY and CDR2 is SMNVEV in the germline V gene (reference sequence). The V segment lost 5 bases and the J segment 9 bases; nucleotides outside the gene matches: 4. CDR3 amino acids: CASSAGQGAQAFF. For the CDR3, the DNA is TGTGCCAGCAGTGCGGGACAGGGGGCGCAAGCTTTCTTT.

The chain has TRBV5-1 and TRBJ2-3; unclear D gene. Trimming left V 3 bases short and J 2 bases short, with 13 bases between. Germline V gene lookup returns CDR1 SGHRS and CDR2 YFSETQ. This CDR3 contains 15 residues. CDR3 protein: CASSSQEILTDTQYF. The DNA of the CDR3 is TGCGCCAGCAGCTCCCAGGAGATACTCACAGATACGCAGTATTTT.

The chain couples TRBV6-5 to TRBJ2-7; 10 bases are shared with TRBD1. Germline values: CDR1 MNHEY, CDR2 SVGAGI. The ends lost 6 bases at V and 2 bases at J; junction bases unmatched: 4. This CDR3 region has 14 residues. The CDR3 here is CASSMGQGPYEQYF. The CDR3 nucleotides read TGTGCCAGCAGCATGGGACAGGGGCCCTACGAGCAGTACTTC.

This chain joins TRBV5-6 and TRBJ2-4; D might be TRBD2 (5 bases). Germline assignment: CDR1 SGHDT and CDR2 YYEEEE. Between the trimmed V and J ends, which lost 4 bases and 8 bases, there was a span of 16 bases. The CDR3 totals 14 residues. As DNA, the CDR3 is TGTGCCAGCAGCGAAGACACCGGGCGGGACATTCAGTACTTC. Translation: CASSEDTGRDIQYF.

The chain recombines TRBV15 with TRBJ1-6, with D unresolved. This CDR3 is built from 17 residues. Germline V gives CDR1 LNHNV, CDR2 YYDKDF (reference sequence). The germline V and J ends were trimmed by 0 bases and 3 bases, with 12 bases remaining between them. CDR3 in DNA: TGTGCCACCAGCAGAGATATCCGCCTGGACTATAATTCACCCCTCCACTTT. The encoded protein is CATSRDIRLDYNSPLHF.

The chain is built from TRBV6-5 and TRBJ1-2; D is ambiguous. This CDR3 contains 13 residues. Trimming took 5 bases from V and 7 from J, leaving 14 bases between them. CDR1 is MNHEY and CDR2 is SVGAGI in the germline V gene. The CDR3 region is CASSPQYGSGYTF. The CDR3 DNA reads TGTGCCAGCAGTCCCCAGTATGGAAGTGGCTACACCTTC.

This clone appeared a single time. The chain joins TRBV7-8 to TRBJ2-5, with a weak D call TRBD1 (5 bases). Germline CDR1 and CDR2: SGHVS and FQNEAQ. There are 15 residues in the CDR3. V gave up 3 bases and J gave up 5 bases, with 16 bases separating them. The CDR3 spells CASSFLRIRDETQYF. The CDR3 DNA sequence: TGTGCCAGCAGCTTCCTAAGGATCAGGGATGAGACCCAGTACTTC.

This chain connects TRBV21-1 to TRBJ2-3; TRBD2, the table's D call, lacks a check against the DNA. TRBV21-1 is classified as a pseudogene. The CDR3 loop spans 22 amino acids. CDR3 protein: CASSKVRIGRKRGGILPDTQYF. CDR3 in DNA: TGTGCCAGCAGCAAAGTTAGGATCGGCCGGAAGCGGGGGGGCATATTACCAGATACGCAGTATTTT.

V and J are TRBV5-6 and TRBJ1-1; a weak D match, TRBD1 (6 bases). Germline values: CDR1 SGHDT, CDR2 YYEEEE. CDR3 length equals 12 residues. V was clipped by 4 bases and J by 7 bases, with 11 bases between them. The DNA for the CDR3 is TGTGCCAGCAGCATCCTGACAGGTGAAGCTTTCTTT. It specifies CASSILTGEAFF.

V usage is TRBV4-2 and J usage is TRBJ1-2; tentatively, D is TRBD1 (5 bases). The CDR3 length is 14 residues. Germline loops: CDR1 LGHNA, CDR2 YNFKEQ. Trimming pared 0 bases from V and 3 bases from J, leaving 8 bases between. CDR3 sequence: CASSQDWGDYGYTF. The CDR3 region has the DNA TGTGCCAGCAGCCAAGATTGGGGGGACTATGGCTACACCTTC.

The V and J genes are TRBV19 and TRBJ2-2; D ambiguous. The ends were cut back, 3 bases at V and 1 base at J, with 6 bases in the middle. Germline values: CDR1 LNHDA, CDR2 SQIVND (reference sequence). The CDR3 is made up of 14 amino acids. The CDR3 reads CASSMGRNTGELFF. CDR3 in DNA: TGTGCCAGTAGTATGGGCAGGAACACCGGGGAGCTGTTTTTT. Supplemented by reference TRBV19 and TRBJ2-2, the full variable domain reads DGGITQSPKYLFRKEGQNVTLSCEQNLNHDAMYWYRQDPGQGLRLIYYSQIVNDFQKGDIAEGYSVSREKKESFPLTVTSAQKNPTAFYLCASSMGRNTGELFFGEGSRLTVL.

This rearrangement joins TRBV6-6 to TRBJ1-2; the D gene is possibly TRBD1 (6 bases). The CDR3 has 14 amino acids. The V gene's germline CDR1 is MNHNY and CDR2 SVGAGI (reference sequence). The germline V and J ends were trimmed by 0 bases and 6 bases, with 11 bases remaining between them. The CDR3 spells CASSYSSGGDGYTF. As DNA, the CDR3 is TGTGCCAGCAGTTACTCGTCTGGGGGCGATGGCTACACCTTC.

V and J are TRBV2 and TRBJ2-1; 8 nucleotides line up with TRBD2. This CDR3 comprises 14 residues. Germline V CDR1 and CDR2: SNHLY, FYNNEI. The junction had 10 bases not matched to a gene; V was cut back by 9 bases and J by 6 bases. The CDR3 is CASHRGGPINEQFF. The CDR3 DNA reads TGTGCCAGTCACCGGGGGGGGCCGATCAATGAGCAGTTCTTC. The complete variable domain, with remaining parts taken from reference TRBV2 and TRBJ2-1, reads EPEVTQTPSHQVTQMGQEVILRCVPISNHLYFYWYRQILGQKVEFLVSFYNNEISEKSEIFDDQFSVERPDGSNFTLKIRSTKLEDSAMYFCASHRGGPINEQFFGPGTRLTVL.

This chain uses TRBV5-4 with TRBJ1-1; D not resolved. The CDR3 length is 15 residues. V was pared by 3 bases and J by 0 bases, with 12 bases between. The germline V gene encodes CDR1 SGHNT and CDR2 YYREEE (reference sequence). CDR3 amino acids: CASSSPGYMNTEAFF. CDR3 bases: TGTGCCAGCAGCTCCCCGGGATACATGAACACTGAAGCTTTCTTT.

V usage is TRBV6-5 and J usage is TRBJ1-6; D not resolved. V was cut by 2 bases and J by 9 bases, with 14 bases left in between. Germline assignment: CDR1 MNHEY and CDR2 SVGAGI. The CDR3 is 15 amino acids. The CDR3 coding sequence is TGTGCCAGCAGTTACGGTGCGGGTTATCGTTCACCCCTCCACTTT. Protein sequence: CASSYGAGYRSPLHF.

The gene calls are TRBV10-3 and TRBJ2-7; 16 bases are shared with TRBD2. The junction had 6 bases not matched to a gene; V was cut back by 2 bases and J by 5 bases. Germline lookup yields CDR1 ENHRY and CDR2 SYGVKD. This CDR3 has 17 amino acids. The CDR3 is CAISEPGTSGGGDEQYF. Written as DNA, the CDR3 is TGTGCCATCAGTGAGCCTGGGACTAGCGGGGGGGGCGACGAGCAGTACTTC.

The genes are TRBV11-2 and TRBJ2-7; no clear D gene. The CDR3 consists of 17 residues. V lost 1 base and J lost 3, with 19 bases in between. CDR1 is SGHAT, CDR2 FQNNGV, per germline. The CDR3 loop is CASSLVASPDTFYEQYF. In DNA, the CDR3 is TGTGCCAGCAGCTTAGTAGCCTCACCAGACACTTTCTACGAGCAGTACTTC. The full variable domain, completed using reference TRBV11-2 and TRBJ2-7, is EAGVAQSPRYKIIEKRQSVAFWCNPISGHATLYWYQQILGQGPKLLIQFQNNGVVDDSQLPKDRFSAERLKGVDSTLKIQPAKLEDSAVYLCASSLVASPDTFYEQYFGPGTRLTVT.

This clone was seen more than once but under ten times. The V gene is TRBV4-2, the J gene TRBJ2-2; weak D call: TRBD2 (6 bases). Trimming took 4 bases from V and 8 from J, leaving 14 bases between them. Germline V lookup: CDR1 LGHNA, CDR2 YNFKEQ. The CDR3 spans 14 residues. The CDR3 DNA is TGTGCCAGCAGCCCTATCGCTCTAGCGGGGGAGCTGTTTTTT. It encodes CASSPIALAGELFF.

The chain employs TRBV5-6 and TRBJ2-7; perhaps TRBD2 as D (6 bases). This CDR3 is 13 amino acids long. CDR1 is SGHDT and CDR2 is YYEEEE in the germline V gene. The V gene lost 6 bases and the J gene lost 3 bases, with 13 bases spanning the gap. The CDR3 is CASTGGSLYEQYF. CDR3 DNA sequence: TGTGCCAGCACCGGGGGTTCCCTCTACGAGCAGTACTTC. Drawing the rest from reference TRBV5-6 and TRBJ2-7, the complete variable domain is DAGVTQSPTHLIKTRGQQVTLRCSPKSGHDTVSWYQQALGQGPQFIFQYYEEEERQRGNFPDRFSGHQFPNYSSELNVNALLLGDSALYLCASTGGSLYEQYFGPGTRLTVT.

The genes are TRBV5-8 and TRBJ1-1; D call uncertain. Germline assignment: CDR1 SGHTS and CDR2 YDEGEE. Trimming shortened V by 3 bases and J by 1 base, and 10 bases separated the two germline ends. There are 14 residues in the CDR3. CDR3 amino acids: CASSSLRGNTEAFF. The CDR3 DNA sequence: TGTGCCAGCAGCTCCCTTCGGGGGAACACTGAAGCTTTCTTT.

This clone was observed a few times. The chain is built from TRBV7-9 and TRBJ2-1; the D is unclear. This CDR3 has 15 amino acids. Trimming removed 3 bases from V and 7 bases from J, with 16 bases in between. Germline lookup yields CDR1 SEHNR and CDR2 FQNEAQ (reference sequence). CDR3 sequence reads: CASSLAPESENEQFF. The DNA of the CDR3 is TGTGCCAGCAGCTTGGCCCCAGAATCCGAAAATGAGCAGTTCTTC. Supplemented by reference TRBV7-9 and TRBJ2-1, the full variable domain reads DTGVSQNPRHKITKRGQNVTFRCDPISEHNRLYWYRQTLGQGPEFLTYFQNEAQLEKSRLLSDRFSAERPKGSFSTLEIQRTEQGDSAMYLCASSLAPESENEQFFGPGTRLTVL.

V usage is TRBV7-9 and J usage is TRBJ1-2, with D possibly TRBD1 on 6 matching bases. The V end was cut by 9 bases, the J end by 2 bases, with 10 bases between. Germline loops: CDR1 SEHNR, CDR2 FQNEAQ (reference sequence). This CDR3 is 12 amino acids long. Here the CDR3 reads CASATGNYGYTF. CDR3 nucleotide sequence: TGTGCCAGTGCTACAGGGAACTATGGCTACACCTTC.

The V call is TRBV9, the J call TRBJ2-5; D is perhaps TRBD1 or TRBD2 (5 bases each). CDR3 length: 14 amino acids. V shed 4 bases and J shed 1 base, with 11 bases lying between them. From germline, CDR1 is SGDLS and CDR2 YYNGEE. CDR3 DNA: TGTGCCAGCAGCCCTACCGGGACCCAAGAGACCCAGTACTTC. As protein: CASSPTGTQETQYF.

The chain has TRBV18 and TRBJ1-5, with 7 bases that match TRBD1. V shed 5 bases, J shed 0 bases, and the junction held 10 bases outside the gene matches. The V gene's germline CDR1 is KGHSH and CDR2 LQKENI. The CDR3 extends over 17 amino acids. The DNA for the CDR3 is TGTGCCAGCTCAAAAAGCCGGGACAGTAATAGCAATCAGCCCCAGCATTTT. Amino acid sequence: CASSKSRDSNSNQPQHF. The complete variable domain, with remaining parts taken from reference TRBV18 and TRBJ1-5, reads NAGVMQNPRHLVRRRGQEARLRCSPMKGHSHVYWYRQLPEEGLKFMVYLQKENIIDESGMPKERFSAEFPKEGPSILRIQQVVRGDSAAYFCASSKSRDSNSNQPQHFGDGTRLSIL.